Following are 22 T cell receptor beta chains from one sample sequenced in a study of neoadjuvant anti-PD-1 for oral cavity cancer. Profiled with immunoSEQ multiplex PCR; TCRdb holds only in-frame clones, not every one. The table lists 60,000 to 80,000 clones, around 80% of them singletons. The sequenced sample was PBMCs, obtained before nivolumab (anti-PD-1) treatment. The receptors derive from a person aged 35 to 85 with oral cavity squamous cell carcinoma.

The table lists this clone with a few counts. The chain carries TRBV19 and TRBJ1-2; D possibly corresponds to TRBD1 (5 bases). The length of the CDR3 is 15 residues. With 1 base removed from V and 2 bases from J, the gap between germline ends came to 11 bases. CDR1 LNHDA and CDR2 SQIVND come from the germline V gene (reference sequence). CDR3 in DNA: TGTGCCAGTAGTATAGTGAACAGGAGAAACTATGGCTACACCTTC. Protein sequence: CASSIVNRRNYGYTF.

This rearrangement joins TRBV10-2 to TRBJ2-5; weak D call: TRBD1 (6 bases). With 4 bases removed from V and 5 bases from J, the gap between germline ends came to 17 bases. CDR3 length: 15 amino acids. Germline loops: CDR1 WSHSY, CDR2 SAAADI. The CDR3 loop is CASSGFVGAGETQYF. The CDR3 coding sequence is TGCGCCAGCAGTGGGTTCGTGGGGGCCGGCGAGACCCAGTACTTC.

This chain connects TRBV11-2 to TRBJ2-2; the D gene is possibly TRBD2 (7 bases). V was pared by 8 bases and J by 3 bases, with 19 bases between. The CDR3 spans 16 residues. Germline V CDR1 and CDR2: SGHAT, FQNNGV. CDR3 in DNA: TGTGCCAGCCGCCGGGCGGGGGCCATAGACACCGGGGAGCTGTTTTTT. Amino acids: CASRRAGAIDTGELFF.

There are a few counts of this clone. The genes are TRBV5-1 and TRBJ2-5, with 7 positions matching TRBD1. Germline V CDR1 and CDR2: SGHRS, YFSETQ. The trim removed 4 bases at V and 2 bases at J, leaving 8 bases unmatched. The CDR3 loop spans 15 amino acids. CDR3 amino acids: CASSRVGQLQETQYF. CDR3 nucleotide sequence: TGCGCCAGCAGCCGGGTGGGACAGCTACAAGAGACCCAGTACTTC. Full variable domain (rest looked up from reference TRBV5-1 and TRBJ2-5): KAGVTQTPRYLIKTRGQQVTLSCSPISGHRSVSWYQQTPGQGLQFLFEYFSETQRNKGNFPGRFSGRQFSNSRSEMNVSTLELGDSALYLCASSRVGQLQETQYFGPGTRLLVL.

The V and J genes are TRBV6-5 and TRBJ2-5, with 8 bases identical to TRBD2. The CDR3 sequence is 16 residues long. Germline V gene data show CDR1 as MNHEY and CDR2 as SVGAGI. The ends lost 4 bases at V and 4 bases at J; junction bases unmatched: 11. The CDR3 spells CASSSPAGALGETQYF. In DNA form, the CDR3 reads TGTGCCAGCAGTTCCCCAGCGGGGGCCCTGGGAGAGACCCAGTACTTC.

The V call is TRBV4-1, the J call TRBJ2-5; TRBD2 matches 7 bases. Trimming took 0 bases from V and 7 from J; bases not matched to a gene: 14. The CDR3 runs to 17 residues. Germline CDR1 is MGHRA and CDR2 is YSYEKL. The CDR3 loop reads CASSQEVARSGVGTQYF. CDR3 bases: TGCGCCAGCAGCCAAGAAGTGGCGCGGAGCGGGGTGGGGACCCAGTACTTC.

The CDR3, as DNA: TGTGCCAGCAGTCCGCGGGGAGAATCCCGGGAGCTGTTTTTT. The encoded protein is CASSPRGESRELFF. This chain links TRBV6-4 with TRBJ2-2; D is possibly TRBD2 (6 bases). Germline lookup yields CDR1 MRHNA and CDR2 SNTAGT. This CDR3 comprises 14 residues. Trimming shortened V by 5 bases and J by 9 bases, and 16 bases separated the two germline ends.

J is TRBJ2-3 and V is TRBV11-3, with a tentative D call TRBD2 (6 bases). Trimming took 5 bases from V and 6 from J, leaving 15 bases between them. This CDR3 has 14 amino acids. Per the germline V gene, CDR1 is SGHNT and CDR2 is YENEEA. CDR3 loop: CASSPLGGSDTQYF. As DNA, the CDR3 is TGTGCCAGCAGCCCCCTAGGAGGGTCGGATACGCAGTATTTT.

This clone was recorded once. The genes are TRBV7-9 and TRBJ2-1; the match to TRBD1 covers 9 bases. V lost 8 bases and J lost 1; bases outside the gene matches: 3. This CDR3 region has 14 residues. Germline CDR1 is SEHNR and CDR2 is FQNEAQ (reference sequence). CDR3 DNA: TGTGCCAGCGTGACAGGGGGTTCCTACAATGAGCAGTTCTTC. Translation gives CASVTGGSYNEQFF.

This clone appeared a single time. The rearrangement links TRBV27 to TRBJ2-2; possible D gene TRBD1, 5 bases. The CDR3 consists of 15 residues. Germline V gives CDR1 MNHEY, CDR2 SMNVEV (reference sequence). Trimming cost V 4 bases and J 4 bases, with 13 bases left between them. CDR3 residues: CASSSQGKGTGELFF. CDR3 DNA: TGTGCCAGCAGTTCCCAGGGAAAGGGCACCGGGGAGCTGTTTTTT.

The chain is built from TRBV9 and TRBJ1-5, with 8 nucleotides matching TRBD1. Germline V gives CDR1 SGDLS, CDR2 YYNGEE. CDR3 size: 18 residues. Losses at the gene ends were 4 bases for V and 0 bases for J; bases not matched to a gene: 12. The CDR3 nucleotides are TGTGCCAGCAGCCCTTCCGACAGGGGACCCTATAGCAATCAGCCCCAGCATTTT. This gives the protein CASSPSDRGPYSNQPQHF.

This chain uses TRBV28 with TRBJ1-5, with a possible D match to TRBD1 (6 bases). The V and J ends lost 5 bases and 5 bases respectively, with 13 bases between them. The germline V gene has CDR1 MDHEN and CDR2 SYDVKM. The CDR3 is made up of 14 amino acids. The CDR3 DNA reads TGTGCCAGCAGTCCGGGGGGGGGCCATCAGCCCCAGCATTTT. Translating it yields CASSPGGGHQPQHF.

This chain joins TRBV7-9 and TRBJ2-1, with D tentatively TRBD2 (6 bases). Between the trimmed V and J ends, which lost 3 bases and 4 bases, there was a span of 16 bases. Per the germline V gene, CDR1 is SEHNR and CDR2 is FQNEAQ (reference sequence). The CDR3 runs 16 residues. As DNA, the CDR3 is TGTGCCAGCAGCTTCGGAGCGGGCACCCCTTACAATGAGCAGTTCTTC. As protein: CASSFGAGTPYNEQFF.

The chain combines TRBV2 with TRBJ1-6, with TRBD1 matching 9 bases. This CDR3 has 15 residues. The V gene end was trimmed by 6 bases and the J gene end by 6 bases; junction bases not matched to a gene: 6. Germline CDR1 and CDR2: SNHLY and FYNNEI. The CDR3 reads CASRIQGAGNSPLHF. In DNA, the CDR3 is TGTGCCAGCAGGATACAGGGGGCGGGTAATTCACCCCTCCACTTT. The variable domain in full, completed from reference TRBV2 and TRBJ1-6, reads EPEVTQTPSHQVTQMGQEVILRCVPISNHLYFYWYRQILGQKVEFLVSFYNNEISEKSEIFDDQFSVERPDGSNFTLKIRSTKLEDSAMYFCASRIQGAGNSPLHFGNGTRLTVT.

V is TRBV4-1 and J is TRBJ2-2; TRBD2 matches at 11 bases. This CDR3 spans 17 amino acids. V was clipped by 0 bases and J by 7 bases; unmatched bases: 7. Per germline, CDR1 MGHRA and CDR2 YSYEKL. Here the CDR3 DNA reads TGCGCCAGCAGCCAAGAGATGACTAGCGGGGTTTTCGGGGAGCTGTTTTTT. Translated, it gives CASSQEMTSGVFGELFF.

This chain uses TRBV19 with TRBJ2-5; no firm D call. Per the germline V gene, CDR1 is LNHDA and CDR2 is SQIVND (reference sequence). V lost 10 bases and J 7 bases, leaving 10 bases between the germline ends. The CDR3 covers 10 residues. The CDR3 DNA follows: TGTGCCACCATGGACGGGACCCAGTACTTC. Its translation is CATMDGTQYF.

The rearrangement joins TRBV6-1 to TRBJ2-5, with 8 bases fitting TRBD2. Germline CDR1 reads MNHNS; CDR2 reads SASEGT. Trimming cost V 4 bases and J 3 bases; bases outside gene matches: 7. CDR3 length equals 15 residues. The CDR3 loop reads CASSVRLASEETQYF. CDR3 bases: TGTGCCAGCAGTGTGAGACTAGCGTCGGAAGAGACCCAGTACTTC.

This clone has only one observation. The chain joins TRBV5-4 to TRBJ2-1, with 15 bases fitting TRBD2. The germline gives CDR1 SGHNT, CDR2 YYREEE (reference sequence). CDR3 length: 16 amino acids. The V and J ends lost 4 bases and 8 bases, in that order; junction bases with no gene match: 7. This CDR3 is CASSPGLAGGRDEQFF. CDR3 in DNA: TGTGCCAGCAGCCCGGGACTAGCGGGAGGCCGGGATGAGCAGTTCTTC.

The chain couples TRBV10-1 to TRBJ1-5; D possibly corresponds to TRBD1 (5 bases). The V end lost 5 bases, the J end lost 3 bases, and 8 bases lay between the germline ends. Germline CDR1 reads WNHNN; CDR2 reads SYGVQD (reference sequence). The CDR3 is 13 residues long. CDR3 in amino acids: CASSRGVNQPQHF. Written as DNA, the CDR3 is TGCGCCAGCAGTCGAGGGGTCAATCAGCCCCAGCATTTT.

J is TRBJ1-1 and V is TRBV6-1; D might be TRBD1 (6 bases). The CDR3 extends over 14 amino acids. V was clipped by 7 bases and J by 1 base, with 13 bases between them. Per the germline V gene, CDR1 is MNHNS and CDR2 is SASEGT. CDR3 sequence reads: CASTLQTGNTEAFF. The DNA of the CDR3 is TGTGCCAGCACGCTCCAGACAGGGAACACTGAAGCTTTCTTT.

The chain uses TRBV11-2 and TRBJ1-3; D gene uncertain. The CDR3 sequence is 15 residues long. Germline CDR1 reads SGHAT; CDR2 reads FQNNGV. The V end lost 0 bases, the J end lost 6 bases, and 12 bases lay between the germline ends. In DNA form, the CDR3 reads TGTGCCAGCAGCTTAGAGGTAGCCCCGGCAAACACCATATATTTT. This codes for CASSLEVAPANTIYF.

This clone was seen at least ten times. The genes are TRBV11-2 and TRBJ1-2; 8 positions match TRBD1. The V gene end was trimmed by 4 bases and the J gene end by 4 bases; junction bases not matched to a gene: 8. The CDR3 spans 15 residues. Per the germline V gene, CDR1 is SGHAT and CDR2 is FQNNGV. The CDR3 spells CASSSGTGDSYGYTF. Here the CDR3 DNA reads TGTGCCAGCAGCTCAGGGACAGGAGACTCCTATGGCTACACCTTC.